One and the same sample provided the 29 T cell receptor beta chains below, sequenced in a study of blood T cell repertoires in COVID-19 (dated by TCRdb to between 2020 and 2021). The library was prepared using the immunoSEQ multiplex PCR assay. TCRdb mirrors the immuneACCESS table, restricted to in-frame sequences. Some clones are absent from its copies; in checked studies, under half trace to an unresolved V gene, and the reason for the others is unknown. Present in this sample are some 66,000 clones, about 90% of which were seen just once. The ten largest clones represent 6% to 8% of the sample. Sequencing input: peripheral blood. Receptor source: a human donor in a cohort sampled during active COVID-19.

The chain combines TRBV6-5 with TRBJ2-3; 9 positions match TRBD2. This CDR3 spans 16 amino acids. CDR1 is MNHEY and CDR2 is SVGAGI in the germline V gene. Trimming at V came to 2 bases and at J to 5 bases, leaving 8 bases not matched to a gene. The CDR3 nucleotides are TGTGCCAGCAGTTACAGGGCGGGGGGGCCTGGAGATACGCAGTATTTT. Its translation: CASSYRAGGPGDTQYF.

The chain combines TRBV2 with TRBJ1-2, with D maybe TRBD1 (6 bases). CDR3 length: 13 residues. Trimming removed 4 bases at V and 8 bases at J, with 14 bases between. Germline V gives CDR1 SNHLY, CDR2 FYNNEI. The CDR3 protein is CASSARGAWGYTF. The CDR3 coding sequence is TGTGCCAGCAGTGCGCGGGGGGCTTGGGGCTACACCTTC.

The J gene is TRBJ2-5, the V gene TRBV7-2; 8 bases map to TRBD1. Trimming removed 1 base from V and 6 bases from J; junction bases left unmatched: 10. The CDR3 consists of 16 residues. CDR1 and CDR2 from the germline V gene are SGHTA and FQGNSA. CDR3 DNA: TGTGCCAGCAGCTTAGTCTCGGCAGGGGGCGGGAAGACCCAGTACTTC. Amino acids: CASSLVSAGGGKTQYF.

V and J are TRBV19 and TRBJ1-3; 7 bases align to TRBD1. V was clipped by 4 bases and J by 1 base; unmatched bases: 10. CDR1 and CDR2 (germline): LNHDA, SQIVND (reference sequence). This CDR3 spans 17 amino acids. CDR3 bases: TGTGCCAGTAGTAAAAATCGACAGGGAAGGTCTGGAAACACCATATATTTT. It encodes CASSKNRQGRSGNTIYF.

The V call is TRBV7-8, the J call TRBJ1-1; a possible D gene is TRBD1 (5 bases). CDR1 is SGHVS and CDR2 is FQNEAQ in the germline V gene. The V and J ends lost 0 bases and 11 bases respectively, with 13 bases between them. CDR3 length: 13 residues. The CDR3: CASSLALQRGAFF. The CDR3 nucleotides read TGTGCCAGCAGCTTAGCTTTACAGCGGGGGGCTTTCTTT.

J is TRBJ2-5 and V is TRBV28; 13 bases map to TRBD2. Germline loops: CDR1 MDHEN, CDR2 SYDVKM. The CDR3 contains 16 residues. With 6 bases clipped from V and 5 bases from J, the junction kept 9 bases outside the gene matches. In DNA form, the CDR3 reads TGTGCCAGCAGCCGAACTAGCGGGAGGGCCGAGGAGACCCAGTACTTC. This encodes CASSRTSGRAEETQYF.

This clone was seen only a few times. The V and J genes are TRBV19 and TRBJ1-5; 7 positions agree with TRBD1. The CDR3 runs to 15 residues. Germline V CDR1 and CDR2: LNHDA, SQIVND (reference sequence). The junction had 7 bases not matched to a gene; V was cut back by 6 bases and J by 2 bases. Here the CDR3 DNA reads TGTGCCAGTAGGGAGACAGGGCGGGGCAATCAGCCCCAGCATTTT. This encodes CASRETGRGNQPQHF.

The rearrangement uses TRBV12-3 or TRBV12-4 and TRBJ2-2, with unresolved D. Trimming removed 5 bases at V and 0 bases at J, with 4 bases between. The CDR3 covers 13 residues. The DNA of the CDR3 is TGTGCCAGCAGTGGGCCGAACACCGGGGAGCTGTTTTTT. Translated: CASSGPNTGELFF.

The rearrangement uses TRBV11-2 and TRBJ2-7, with D hard to call. There are 16 residues in the CDR3. CDR1 SGHAT and CDR2 FQNNGV come from the germline V gene. V was cut by 1 base and J by 0 bases, with 13 bases left in between. CDR3 in amino acids: CASSLAQFGSSYEQYF. The CDR3 region has the DNA TGTGCCAGCAGCTTAGCACAGTTCGGCAGCTCCTACGAGCAGTACTTC.

V is TRBV28 and J is TRBJ1-4, with D possibly being TRBD1 (5 bases). This CDR3 is built from 15 residues. V lost 7 bases, J lost 6 bases, and 18 bases lay in between. Germline V gene sequence: CDR1 MDHEN, CDR2 SYDVKM. The CDR3: CASTQGGMVDEKLFF. The CDR3 DNA follows: TGTGCCAGCACTCAGGGAGGGATGGTGGATGAAAAACTGTTTTTT.

The chain is built from TRBV7-9 and TRBJ2-3; a possible D gene is TRBD2 (6 bases). This CDR3 comprises 14 residues. CDR1 SEHNR and CDR2 FQNEAQ come from the germline V gene (reference sequence). V lost 3 bases and J 1 base, leaving 8 bases between the germline ends. The chain's CDR3 is CASSLGLRTDTQYF. For the CDR3, the DNA is TGTGCCAGCAGCTTGGGACTTCGCACAGATACGCAGTATTTT.

V and J are TRBV2 and TRBJ1-6; 10 bases are a match to TRBD1. The CDR3 is 15 residues long. Looked up from germline, CDR1 is SNHLY and CDR2 is FYNNEI. V trimming: 7 bases; J trimming: 10 bases; junction bases outside the gene matches: 10. CDR3 loop: CASKGRSGQGSPLHF. The CDR3 nucleotides are TGTGCCAGCAAAGGAAGATCGGGACAGGGGTCACCCCTCCACTTT.

This chain connects TRBV7-2 to TRBJ2-5, with TRBD1 identical over 7 bases. This CDR3 has 16 residues. Trimming removed 7 bases from V and 1 base from J; junction bases left unmatched: 12. CDR1 and CDR2 from the germline V gene are SGHTA and FQGNSA. In DNA form, the CDR3 reads TGTGCCAGCATAATTACTCCGGGACAGTCCCAAGAGACCCAGTACTTC. It encodes CASIITPGQSQETQYF.

The V and J genes are TRBV28 and TRBJ1-5, with 9 bases that match TRBD1. Trimming at V came to 4 bases and at J to 7 bases, leaving 5 bases not matched to a gene. The CDR3 is 14 amino acids. Germline V CDR1 and CDR2: MDHEN, SYDVKM. The CDR3 sequence is CASSSQGAGQPQHF. The CDR3 DNA reads TGTGCCAGCAGTTCACAGGGGGCAGGGCAGCCCCAGCATTTT.

The chain is built from TRBV27 and TRBJ1-1; 7 nucleotides agree with TRBD1. CDR3 length: 13 amino acids. The germline V gene has CDR1 MNHEY and CDR2 SMNVEV (reference sequence). The J segment lost 6 bases and the V segment lost 2 bases, leaving 3 bases of the junction unmatched. The CDR3 loop is CASSLRQGAEAFF. The DNA for the CDR3 is TGTGCCAGCAGTTTACGACAGGGAGCTGAAGCTTTCTTT.

The sample holds a few counts of this clone. The rearrangement uses TRBV5-4 and TRBJ1-2; 10 bases are a match to TRBD1. The germline V gene has CDR1 SGHNT and CDR2 YYREEE (reference sequence). The CDR3 is made up of 13 amino acids. Trimming at V came to 4 bases and at J to 7 bases, leaving 4 bases not matched to a gene. The CDR3 nucleotides read TGTGCCAGCAGCCCGGACAGGGGGTCTGGCTACACCTTC. Translation gives CASSPDRGSGYTF.

This chain links TRBV21-1 with TRBJ2-1; the table's D gene call, TRBD2, was not cross checked with the DNA. TRBV21-1 is reported as a pseudogene. This CDR3 is 10 amino acids long. CDR3 sequence: CARRDNEQFF. In nucleotides, the CDR3 is TGTGCCAGACGGGACAATGAGCAGTTCTTC.

The rearrangement uses TRBV28 and TRBJ2-7, with a possible D match to TRBD2 (7 bases). Per germline, CDR1 MDHEN and CDR2 SYDVKM. The CDR3 sequence is 15 residues long. Between the trimmed V and J ends, which lost 5 bases and 5 bases, there was a span of 19 bases. CDR3 bases: TGTGCCAGCAGTCCTAGGGGGGGCGGGTGGCACGAGCAGTACTTC. This sequence encodes CASSPRGGGWHEQYF.

This clone has a handful of counts. The genes are TRBV28 and TRBJ1-5; D is uncertain. Between the trimmed V and J ends, which lost 5 bases and 4 bases, there was a span of 12 bases. CDR3 size: 14 residues. The V gene's germline CDR1 is MDHEN and CDR2 SYDVKM. The DNA for the CDR3 is TGTGCCAGCAGTATAGGAGGGCCAAATCAGCCCCAGCATTTT. This gives the protein CASSIGGPNQPQHF.

The chain joins TRBV19 to TRBJ1-5; tentative D call: TRBD1 (5 bases). The CDR3 has 16 residues. Trimming cost V 3 bases and J 2 bases, with 14 bases left between them. CDR1 and CDR2 from the germline V gene are LNHDA and SQIVND (reference sequence). The CDR3 bases are TGTGCCAGTAGTATTGTACCGACAGAGGGCAATCAGCCCCAGCATTTT. Its translation: CASSIVPTEGNQPQHF.

J is TRBJ2-7 and V is TRBV6-5, with D uncertain. V dropped 0 bases and J dropped 0 bases, with 9 bases sitting between them. Germline V gene sequence: CDR1 MNHEY, CDR2 SVGAGI. The CDR3 totals 15 residues. The CDR3 is CASSYSRRSSYEQYF. CDR3 DNA: TGTGCCAGCAGTTACTCGAGGCGGAGCTCCTACGAGCAGTACTTC.

This chain uses TRBV5-5 with TRBJ1-5; 8 positions agree with TRBD1. The CDR3 is 14 residues long. CDR1 is SGHKS and CDR2 is YYEKEE in the germline V gene (reference sequence). Losses at the gene ends were 4 bases for V and 2 bases for J; bases not matched to a gene: 2. The DNA for the CDR3 is TGTGCCAGCAGCCCGACAGGGGGCAATCAGCCCCAGCATTTT. It translates to CASSPTGGNQPQHF.

This sequence joins TRBV9 and TRBJ2-1; TRBD1 might be the D (5 bases). The CDR3 consists of 12 residues. Germline V gene lookup returns CDR1 SGDLS and CDR2 YYNGEE. Deletions cut 3 bases from V and 11 bases from J, with 12 bases between. CDR3 sequence (DNA): TGTGCCAGCAGCGGTACAGGACCCCAGCAGTTCTTC. It translates to CASSGTGPQQFF.

The chain couples TRBV7-8 to TRBJ1-5; the D is unclear. This CDR3 is 18 amino acids long. Trimming removed 1 base from V and 4 bases from J, with 20 bases in between. The germline V gene has CDR1 SGHVS and CDR2 FQNEAQ. CDR3 region: CASSLVGRAERPNQPQHF. For the CDR3, the DNA is TGTGCCAGCAGCTTAGTGGGGAGGGCCGAACGCCCAAATCAGCCCCAGCATTTT. The full variable domain, in which reference TRBV7-8 and TRBJ1-5 provide the parts outside the CDR3, is GAGVSQSPRYKVAKRGQDVALRCDPISGHVSLFWYQQALGQGPEFLTYFQNEAQLDKSGLPSDRFFAERPEGSVSTLKIQRTQQEDSAVYLCASSLVGRAERPNQPQHFGDGTRLSIL.

V usage is TRBV6-5 and J usage is TRBJ2-3, with D maybe TRBD1 (5 bases). Germline-derived CDR1 and CDR2 are MNHEY and SVGAGI. V lost 6 bases and J lost 0, with 10 bases in between. This CDR3 region has 14 residues. As DNA, the CDR3 is TGTGCCAGCAGCCCGACAGCTAGCACAGATACGCAGTATTTT. It yields the protein CASSPTASTDTQYF.

The rearrangement links TRBV6-2 or TRBV6-3 to TRBJ2-7, with 8 positions matching TRBD1. This CDR3 region has 15 residues. CDR1 and CDR2 from the germline V gene are MNHEY and SVGEGT. The V gene end was trimmed by 2 bases and the J gene end by 3 bases; junction bases not matched to a gene: 6. As DNA, the CDR3 is TGTGCCAGCAGTTACGAGGACAGGGACGGCTACGAGCAGTACTTC. This encodes CASSYEDRDGYEQYF.

J is TRBJ2-3 and V is TRBV6-2 or TRBV6-3; perhaps TRBD1 as D (7 bases). The CDR3 has 17 amino acids. Trimming cost V 0 bases and J 4 bases, with 17 bases left between them. CDR1 is MNHEY and CDR2 is SVGEGT in the germline V gene. CDR3 amino acids: CASSYSAGQRRPDTQYF. The CDR3 DNA sequence: TGTGCCAGCAGTTACTCGGCGGGACAGAGGCGACCAGATACGCAGTATTTT.

A single count supports this clone. The rearrangement uses TRBV9 and TRBJ2-3, with D unclear. Trimming left V 0 bases short and J 4 bases short, with 12 bases between. Germline V CDR1 and CDR2: SGDLS, YYNGEE. The CDR3 is 15 residues long. The CDR3 here is CASSVGSRLPDTQYF. The CDR3 coding sequence is TGTGCCAGCAGCGTAGGGAGCCGTTTGCCAGATACGCAGTATTTT.

This chain joins TRBV5-1 and TRBJ2-5, with D tentatively TRBD2 (7 bases). Germline loops: CDR1 SGHRS, CDR2 YFSETQ. V lost 4 bases and J lost 4, with 20 bases in between. This CDR3 is 16 amino acids long. CDR3 nucleotides: TGCGCCAGCAGCCCCCTCCTGGTGAGGGGGGGAGAGACCCAGTACTTC. It encodes CASSPLLVRGGETQYF.